These 32 T cell receptor delta chains originate from one sample sequenced in a study of gamma-delta chains in newborns, infants, children. TCRdb re-identified clones in the reads via CATT. The data contain 4,000 to 5,000 delta-chain clones, under 50% of them seen just once; the ten biggest clones take up approximately 14%. The sequencing sample was made of blood. The receptor set was obtained from a child who received the measles vaccine.

This clone has more than one count but fewer than ten. This chain connects TRDV1 to TRDJ1; 12 bases line up with TRDD3. V was pared by 2 bases and J by 1 base, with 20 bases of the junction left unmatched. The germline CDR1 and CDR2 sequences are TSWWSYY and QGS. The CDR3 spans 22 residues. The CDR3 sequence: CALGEFPLPTVLGDTCTDKLIF. As DNA, the CDR3 is TGTGCTCTTGGGGAATTCCCCCTTCCTACGGTACTGGGGGATACTTGCACCGATAAACTCATCTTT.

The chain links TRDV1 to TRDJ1; 8 nucleotides agree with TRDD3. Per germline, CDR1 TSWWSYY and CDR2 QGS. The CDR3 extends over 19 amino acids. The J segment lost 6 bases and the V segment lost 1 base, leaving 19 bases of the junction unmatched. As DNA, the CDR3 is TGTGCTCTTGGGGAACGGCTTGGAGGATGGTTACTGGGGGTTCATAAACTCATCTTT. Residues: CALGERLGGWLLGVHKLIF.

This clone showed up just a few times. V and J are TRDV1 and TRDJ1; 8 bases are shared with TRDD3. This CDR3 comprises 18 residues. The junction had 10 bases not matched to a gene; V was cut back by 1 base and J by 0 bases. CDR1 and CDR2 (germline): TSWWSYY, QGS. This CDR3 reads CALGERSLLGAYTDKLIF. The CDR3 nucleotides read TGTGCTCTTGGGGAACGTTCCCTACTGGGGGCCTACACCGATAAACTCATCTTT.

This chain uses TRDV1 with TRDJ1, with 11 bases matching TRDD3. Germline V gives CDR1 TSWWSYY, CDR2 QGS. The V segment lost 0 bases and the J segment 2 bases; nucleotides outside the gene matches: 20. This CDR3 has 22 amino acids. The CDR3 DNA sequence: TGTGCTCTTGGGGAACTAGAGGGCTACGTAGACTGGGGGATAAAACGGACCGATAAACTCATCTTT. As protein: CALGELEGYVDWGIKRTDKLIF.

Comment on this clone: This likely came from a read error, as a far larger clone is one base away. Within the sample, other DNA sequences also encode this same CDR3. The CDR3 coding sequence is TGTGCTCTCGGGGAACTCAGCCTTCCTACGGGGGATTGCTTCTGCGATAAACTCATCTTT. Translation gives CALGELSLPTGDCFCDKLIF. V is TRDV1 and J is TRDJ1; 9 nucleotides align to TRDD2. CDR3 length: 20 amino acids. Germline CDR1 is TSWWSYY and CDR2 is QGS.

J is TRDJ1 and V is TRDV1, with 11 nucleotides matching TRDD3. V lost 4 bases to trimming and J lost 0 bases; unmatched junction nucleotides: 37. The V gene's germline CDR1 is TSWWSYY and CDR2 QGS. The CDR3 has 27 amino acids. The CDR3 region has the DNA TGTGCTCTTGGGGCTCACCCTCCCCTTCCTCCGGTTACTCTATACTGGGGGATAAGGGAGTACACCGATAAACTCATCTTT. Protein product: CALGAHPPLPPVTLYWGIREYTDKLIF.

The chain is built from TRDV1 and TRDJ1; TRDD3 agrees at 10 bases. Germline loops: CDR1 TSWWSYY, CDR2 QGS. CDR3 size: 19 residues. The J segment lost 2 bases and the V segment lost 0 bases, leaving 12 bases of the junction unmatched. CDR3 protein: CALGELSVVWGILTDKLIF. The CDR3 DNA sequence: TGTGCTCTTGGGGAACTAAGTGTGGTGTGGGGGATACTAACCGATAAACTCATCTTT.

This chain connects TRDV1 to TRDJ2; 13 bases line up with TRDD3. Germline trimming cut 1 base from V and 6 bases from J; bases unmatched to any gene: 35. Germline V gives CDR1 TSWWSYY, CDR2 QGS. This CDR3 is 27 amino acids long. CDR3 in DNA: TGTGCTCTTGGGGAACAAATCTGGCAAGCCTTCCTACTGTTTCGTGAACTGGGGGATACGGGGTCAGCACAACTCTTCTTT. This encodes CALGEQIWQAFLLFRELGDTGSAQLFF.

Worth noting for this clone: This may be a read error, as it is one base from a much larger clone. The V and J genes are TRDV1 and TRDJ1, with D possibly called TRDD2 or TRDD3 (5 bases each). V was shortened by 0 bases and J by 1 base, with 30 bases between the two germline ends. The germline V gene has CDR1 TSWWSYY and CDR2 QGS. The CDR3 is 22 amino acids. The CDR3 nucleotides read TGTGCTCTTGGGGAACTAGAATCCCACCCCTACCGGGGAGAGTCGGTCACCGATAAACTCATCTTT. Its translation: CALGELESHPYRGESVTDKLIF.

This chain uses TRDV1 with TRDJ2; D unclear. This CDR3 has 21 residues. Germline CDR1 TSWWSYY, CDR2 QGS. The ends were cut back, 0 bases at V and 0 bases at J, with 23 bases in the middle. The CDR3 spells CALGELSPLLEVGALTAQLFF. The CDR3, as DNA: TGTGCTCTTGGGGAACTATCCCCCTTACTTGAGGTAGGGGCTTTGACAGCACAACTCTTCTTT.

This clone was seen a single time. An end of the junction does not agree with germline; a read error may underlie this. Other nucleotide sequences in the sample specify the same CDR3. The chain uses TRDV1 and TRDJ1; 10 bases are shared with TRDD3. The CDR3 extends over 22 amino acids. Per germline, CDR1 TSWWSYY and CDR2 QGS. The DNA of the CDR3 is TGTGCTCTCGGGGGGCCTCACCCAGTGTACTGGGGGATCGTACTGTACACCGATAAACTCATCTTT. Residues: CALGGPHPVYWGIVLYTDKLIF.

The gene calls are TRDV1 and TRDJ1; 11 bases fit TRDD3. The CDR3 sequence is 22 residues long. J gave up 5 bases and V 2 bases, and 25 bases lay outside the gene matches. Germline CDR1 and CDR2: TSWWSYY and QGS. The CDR3 here is CALGELFWCEPWGIQGTDKLIF. CDR3 DNA: TGTGCTCTTGGGGAATTATTTTGGTGCGAGCCCTGGGGGATACAAGGGACTGATAAACTCATCTTT.

The chain uses TRDV1 and TRDJ1, with D tentatively TRDD3 (5 bases). The V and J ends lost 2 bases and 4 bases respectively, with 35 bases between them. The CDR3 sequence is 22 residues long. Germline V lookup: CDR1 TSWWSYY, CDR2 QGS. The CDR3 nucleotides read TGTGCTCTTGGGGAAAGAAGGACCGGGTACCGGATCATAGGGGGGGGTATCGATAAACTCATCTTT. This codes for CALGERRTGYRIIGGGIDKLIF.

Note on this clone: Since a much larger clone is just one base distant, this may be a read error. V and J are TRDV1 and TRDJ1; D may be TRDD2 or TRDD3 (7 bases each). Trimming cost V 2 bases and J 0 bases, with 34 bases left between them. Germline-derived CDR1 and CDR2 are TSWWSYY and QGS. The CDR3 has 23 residues. In nucleotides, the CDR3 is TGTGCTCTTGGGGAAGCCGGTGCCCCTTCCTGCGTCTGGGGGTCGGAGGACACCGATAAACTCATCTTT. Amino acid sequence: CALGEAGAPSCVWGSEDTDKLIF.

This clone is classed as large. The sample carries other DNA sequences with the same CDR3. The rearrangement links TRDV1 to TRDJ1; tentatively, D is TRDD3 (6 bases). The CDR3 is made up of 16 amino acids. V shed 0 bases and J shed 2 bases, with 13 bases lying between them. The germline V gene has CDR1 TSWWSYY and CDR2 QGS. In DNA form, the CDR3 reads TGTGCTCTTGGGGAACTCGGCTGGGGACCGACCGATAAACTCATCTTT. This sequence encodes CALGELGWGPTDKLIF.

Notes on this clone: It differs at one base from a far larger clone, so likely a read error. The same CDR3 can be traced to other DNA sequences in this sample. J is TRDJ1 and V is TRDV1; D possibly corresponds to TRDD3 (6 bases). Trimming removed 0 bases at V and 0 bases at J, with 29 bases between. Germline CDR1 reads TSWWSYY; CDR2 reads QGS. The CDR3 is 22 residues long. The CDR3 spells CALGELPYPYRLGYGYTDKLIF. CDR3 DNA sequence: TGTGCTCTTGGGGAACTGCCCTACCCTTACCGGCTGGGGTACGGGTACACCGATAAACTCATCTTT.

Comment on this clone: Just one base apart from a much larger clone, this may be a read error. The CDR3 DNA sequence: TGTGCTCTTGGGGAAGTCAGGTCCTACGAACACAAGTACTGGGGGCCGTACACCGATAAACTCATCTTT. The encoded protein is CALGEVRSYEHKYWGPYTDKLIF. This sequence joins TRDV1 and TRDJ1, with 8 bases matching TRDD3. The junction had 26 bases not matched to a gene; V was cut back by 2 bases and J by 0 bases. This CDR3 comprises 23 residues. Per the germline V gene, CDR1 is TSWWSYY and CDR2 is QGS.

A word on this clone: A read error is the likely source, as a far larger clone sits one nucleotide away. This chain uses TRDV1 with TRDJ1, with 8 bases aligning to TRDD2. V lost 3 bases, J lost 0 bases, and 27 bases stayed unmatched. Germline V gene data show CDR1 as TSWWSYY and CDR2 as QGS. The CDR3 runs to 23 residues. Here the CDR3 DNA reads TGTGCTCTTGGGGAGCCCCCACCCTTCCTAAAGGTCTGGGACGACCCCTACACCGATAAACTCATCTTT. This encodes CALGEPPPFLKVWDDPYTDKLIF.

Concerning this clone itself: A read error may explain this, as a much larger clone is one base away. The rearrangement uses TRDV2 and TRDJ3; 9 bases are shared with TRDD3. The CDR3 is made up of 21 amino acids. Germline V gene sequence: CDR1 GEAIGNYY, CDR2 EKD. Trimming cost V 0 bases and J 0 bases; bases outside gene matches: 11. CDR3 DNA: TGTGCCTGTGACACCGAGGGGCACTGGGGGACTTCCTCCTGGGACACCCGACAGATGTTTTTC. This encodes CACDTEGHWGTSSWDTRQMFF.

This clone was counted between two and nine times. The J gene is TRDJ1, the V gene TRDV1, with D possibly matching TRDD3 (5 bases). The CDR3 covers 16 residues. V was shortened by 3 bases and J by 0 bases, with 14 bases between the two germline ends. CDR1 is TSWWSYY, CDR2 QGS, per germline. CDR3 DNA: TGTGCTCTTGGGGATAATCTACTGGAGTACACCGATAAACTCATCTTT. Its protein is CALGDNLLEYTDKLIF.

The chain links TRDV3 to TRDJ1; weak D call: TRDD3 (8 bases). This CDR3 is built from 20 residues. Trimming cost V 3 bases and J 2 bases, with 34 bases left between them. CDR1 is TVYSNPD and CDR2 is GDNSRS in the germline V gene (reference sequence). CDR3 bases: TGTGCCTTCCTTCCTTATCCGTGGTGGGGGATCCCCGCGGGGACCGATAAACTCATCTTT. Translation: CAFLPYPWWGIPAGTDKLIF.

V and J are TRDV1 and TRDJ1; a weak D match, TRDD2 (7 bases). Trimming left V 4 bases short and J 4 bases short, with 31 bases between. The germline gives CDR1 TSWWSYY, CDR2 QGS. The CDR3 runs 20 residues. CDR3 nucleotide sequence: TGTGCTCTTGGGGGCCTGCCTTCCTCACGACCCGGGGGACATATCGATAAACTCATCTTT. Translated, it gives CALGGLPSSRPGGHIDKLIF.

CDR3 nucleotides: TGTGCTCTTGGGGAACTTCCTCCCGATGTACTGGGGGATACGTGGACCGATAAACTCATCTTT. It encodes CALGELPPDVLGDTWTDKLIF. The chain is built from TRDV1 and TRDJ1, with TRDD3 identical over 13 bases. The CDR3 sequence is 21 residues long. With 0 bases clipped from V and 2 bases from J, the junction kept 15 bases outside the gene matches. Germline CDR1 TSWWSYY, CDR2 QGS.

In regard to this clone: A far larger clone lies a single base away; this is likely a read error. The chain is built from TRAV29/DV5 and TRDJ1, with D perhaps TRDD3 (5 bases). Germline CDR1 NSMFDY, CDR2 ISSIKDK. The CDR3 spans 14 residues. CDR3: CAASGITYTYKLIF. CDR3 DNA sequence: TGTGCAGCAAGCGGGATAACATACACCTATAAACTCATCTTT.

Concerning this clone: Other DNA sequences from this sample encode an identical CDR3 as well. J is TRDJ1 and V is TRDV1; TRDD3 matches at 10 bases. There are 21 residues in the CDR3. Per germline, CDR1 TSWWSYY and CDR2 QGS. V was clipped by 2 bases and J by 4 bases; unmatched bases: 22. CDR3 bases: TGTGCTCTTGGGGAATCCAAGGCCTTTACATGGGGGATACCGTTCGGCGATAAACTCATCTTT. Protein product: CALGESKAFTWGIPFGDKLIF.

This clone appeared a few times. A much larger clone lies one base from this, so it may be a read error. J is TRDJ1 and V is TRDV1, with TRDD3 as a possible D gene (6 bases). This CDR3 spans 16 amino acids. Per germline, CDR1 TSWWSYY and CDR2 QGS. Trimming pared 0 bases from V and 3 bases from J, leaving 14 bases between. CDR3: CALGELGWGPADKLIF. The CDR3 DNA sequence: TGTGCTCTTGGGGAACTCGGCTGGGGACCGGCCGATAAACTCATCTTT.

The V and J genes are TRDV1 and TRDJ1; D gene ambiguous. The germline gives CDR1 TSWWSYY, CDR2 QGS. V lost 1 base and J lost 8, with 29 bases in between. The CDR3 totals 19 residues. CDR3 protein: CALGEPFRIGFKYGRKLIF. CDR3 in DNA: TGTGCTCTTGGGGAACCATTCCGCATTGGGTTTAAGTATGGGCGAAAACTCATCTTT.

This clone is medium-sized. Other nucleotide sequences from this sample produce the same CDR3. This chain links TRDV1 with TRDJ1; 7 nucleotides match TRDD3. The germline V gene has CDR1 TSWWSYY and CDR2 QGS. Trimming took 2 bases from V and 0 from J; bases not matched to a gene: 30. The CDR3 has 24 residues. CDR3 loop: CALGEWRGFHYSLYWGSHTDKLIF. CDR3 DNA: TGTGCTCTTGGGGAATGGCGCGGTTTTCACTATTCCCTTTACTGGGGATCCCACACCGATAAACTCATCTTT.

The rearrangement links TRDV1 to TRDJ1; D assignment may be TRDD2 or TRDD3 (9 bases each). The germline gives CDR1 TSWWSYY, CDR2 QGS. The CDR3 consists of 29 residues. The ends were cut back, 2 bases at V and 0 bases at J, with 52 bases in the middle. The CDR3 protein is CALGETEPPSYIIGFVQGDTSRYTDKLIF. The CDR3 region has the DNA TGTGCTCTTGGGGAAACAGAACCGCCTTCCTACATTATCGGGTTCGTACAGGGGGATACATCCAGGTACACCGATAAACTCATCTTT.

Remarks on this clone: The likely explanation is a read error, given a far larger clone one base away. The CDR3 coding sequence is TGTGCTCTTGGGGAATCCCCTGGGGGATACTTTCGGGCGTACGATTACACCGATAAACTCATCTTT. It specifies CALGESPGGYFRAYDYTDKLIF. The J gene is TRDJ1, the V gene TRDV1; 11 bases are a match to TRDD3. Germline lookup yields CDR1 TSWWSYY and CDR2 QGS. Unmatched junction bases numbered 20, after V lost 2 bases and J lost 0 bases. This CDR3 region has 22 residues.

This clone is judged medium-sized. The V gene is TRDV1, the J gene TRDJ1; 7 bases align to TRDD2. V trimming: 1 base; J trimming: 0 bases; junction bases outside the gene matches: 8. The length of the CDR3 is 17 residues. Germline V gives CDR1 TSWWSYY, CDR2 QGS. CDR3 nucleotide sequence: TGTGCTCTTGGGGAACCTTGGCCTTCCTGGGACACCGATAAACTCATCTTT. Protein: CALGEPWPSWDTDKLIF.

This clone has only a few counts. V and J are TRDV1 and TRDJ1; tentatively, D is TRDD3 (5 bases). This CDR3 is built from 13 residues. Trimming removed 8 bases at V and 3 bases at J, with 13 bases between. Germline V gene data show CDR1 as TSWWSYY and CDR2 as QGS. CDR3 sequence (DNA): TGTGCTCTTTTTGTCGGTGGGGCCGATAAACTCATCTTT. Protein sequence: CALFVGGADKLIF.